This TCR beta chain was found in a study of blood T cell repertoires in COVID-19. Study summary: T cells, B-cell-depleted T cells, or PBMCs supplied cDNA or gDNA.

Source study methods: Amplification from reference gene primers served as the basis for estimated nucleated cell counts. Sequencing used immunoSEQ multiplex PCR; TCRdb keeps in-frame clones, though not all of them. That table supplies the V and J calls and clone size; D and trimming were determined from the DNA. This sample has approximately 250,000 clones, with 70% to 90% found just once. This clone was detected once. This clonotype was sampled from a man aged 30 to 39 with active or convalescent COVID-19. The sequencing sample was made of peripheral blood.

The CDR3 here is CASSLTGRGDNEQYF. The CDR3 region has the DNA TGTGCCAGCAGCTTAACTGGGCGGGGGGACAACGAGCAGTACTTC. This chain links TRBV7-2 with TRBJ2-7; the match to TRBD2 covers 8 bases. After removal of 2 bases from V and 5 bases from J, the junction contained 8 bases not matched to a gene. Germline loops: CDR1 SGHTA, CDR2 FQGNSA. This CDR3 is built from 15 residues.